Each of the 32 T cell receptor beta chains below was sequenced from the same sample in a study of blood T cell repertoires in COVID-19. Profiled with immunoSEQ multiplex PCR; TCRdb holds only in-frame clones, not every one. The repertoire includes more than 300,000 clones, around nine tenths of them detected once, and approximately 4.1% sits in the top ten. Sequencing was performed on PBMCs or T cells enriched from blood (not recorded which). Receptor source: a woman younger than 45 who had been exposed to COVID-19.

The gene calls are TRBV7-9 and TRBJ2-7; 7 nucleotides align to TRBD1. The V and J ends lost 5 bases and 7 bases, in that order; junction bases with no gene match: 11. This CDR3 comprises 14 residues. Germline V gene sequence: CDR1 SEHNR, CDR2 FQNEAQ (reference sequence). The CDR3 DNA reads as TGTGCCAGCAGCAACACCGGGACAGTAGGAGAGCAGTACTTC. Its protein is CASSNTGTVGEQYF.

V and J are TRBV20-1 and TRBJ1-1; 7 bases fit TRBD1. From germline, CDR1 is DFQATT and CDR2 SNEGSKA (reference sequence). The CDR3 covers 13 residues. Trimming at V came to 3 bases and at J to 2 bases, leaving 3 bases not matched to a gene. DNA of the CDR3: TGCAGTGCTAGTGAGGGGGCAAACACTGAAGCTTTCTTT. This sequence encodes CSASEGANTEAFF.

The V call is TRBV19, the J call TRBJ1-2; D uncertain. The germline gives CDR1 LNHDA, CDR2 SQIVND (reference sequence). V lost 8 bases, J lost 2 bases, and 15 bases lay in between. This CDR3 region has 14 residues. CDR3 sequence reads: CASHGENRNYGYTF. DNA for the CDR3: TGTGCCAGTCATGGTGAGAACAGAAACTATGGCTACACCTTC.

This clone was picked up one time. The chain employs TRBV3-1 (or the pseudogene TRBV3-2) and TRBJ1-6, with TRBD1 matching over 8 bases. Germline V lookup: CDR1 LGHDT, CDR2 YNNKEL (reference sequence). The CDR3 has 15 residues. The V and J ends lost 3 bases and 6 bases, in that order; junction bases with no gene match: 4. The CDR3 DNA reads as TGTGCCAGCAGCCATGGACAGGGAGGTAATTCACCCCTCCACTTT. Its translation: CASSHGQGGNSPLHF.

J is TRBJ1-6 and V is TRBV19, with 7 bases lining up with TRBD1. CDR1 and CDR2 from the germline V gene are LNHDA and SQIVND (reference sequence). The CDR3 has 16 amino acids. Trimming cost V 4 bases and J 0 bases; bases outside gene matches: 3. This CDR3 reads CASSRTGYSYNSPLHF. DNA for the CDR3: TGTGCCAGTAGTAGGACAGGTTACTCCTATAATTCACCCCTCCACTTT.

The DNA of the CDR3 is TGTGCCAGCAGTTACTCTAGAGACAAGGCGAACACTGAAGCTTTCTTT. It yields the protein CASSYSRDKANTEAFF. The rearrangement joins TRBV6-2 or TRBV6-3 to TRBJ1-1; D unresolved. Trimming took 0 bases from V and 1 from J, leaving 12 bases between them. Germline CDR1 MNHEY, CDR2 SVGEGT. The CDR3 extends over 16 amino acids.

The V and J genes are TRBV19 and TRBJ1-1; D unresolved. V was clipped by 1 base and J by 3 bases, with 9 bases between them. Germline CDR1 and CDR2: LNHDA and SQIVND (reference sequence). The CDR3 has 14 residues. The CDR3 coding sequence is TGTGCCAGTAGTATAGGCCGGAGGGACACTGAAGCTTTCTTT. Translating gives CASSIGRRDTEAFF.

The gene calls are TRBV5-1 and TRBJ1-2; 12 bases agree with TRBD1. V lost 4 bases and J lost 8; bases outside the gene matches: 6. Germline V CDR1 and CDR2: SGHRS, YFSETQ. CDR3 length: 14 residues. CDR3 amino acids: CASSAGTGGVGYTF. The DNA of the CDR3 is TGCGCCAGCAGCGCAGGGACAGGGGGCGTCGGCTACACCTTC.

The chain links TRBV11-2 to TRBJ2-4; a possible D gene is TRBD1 (5 bases). The CDR3 is 13 residues long. The V and J ends lost 1 base and 5 bases respectively, with 6 bases between them. CDR1 is SGHAT and CDR2 is FQNNGV in the germline V gene. CDR3 in DNA: TGTGCCAGCAGCTTAGCCAGGGAAAACATTCAGTACTTC. Amino acids: CASSLARENIQYF.

The chain is built from TRBV5-4 and TRBJ2-7; TRBD1 matches at 9 bases. V trimming: 4 bases; J trimming: 2 bases; junction bases outside the gene matches: 7. CDR1 is SGHNT, CDR2 YYREEE, per germline (reference sequence). The CDR3 spans 15 residues. CDR3 loop: CASSVRDRAPYEQYF. DNA for the CDR3: TGTGCCAGCAGCGTCCGGGACAGGGCTCCCTACGAGCAGTACTTC.

The chain combines TRBV29-1 with TRBJ1-2; D perhaps matches TRBD1 (6 bases). Trimming left V 0 bases short and J 0 bases short, with 17 bases between. CDR3 length: 17 amino acids. The germline CDR1 and CDR2 sequences are SQVTM and ANQGSEA. CDR3 region: CSVEDPPRGGSNYGYTF. The CDR3 bases are TGCAGCGTTGAAGATCCCCCCAGGGGTGGGTCTAACTATGGCTACACCTTC.

The V gene is TRBV27, the J gene TRBJ1-5; D possibly corresponds to TRBD1 (6 bases). CDR3 length equals 18 residues. The V gene's germline CDR1 is MNHEY and CDR2 SMNVEV (reference sequence). Trimming removed 1 base at V and 0 bases at J, with 16 bases between. In DNA form, the CDR3 reads TGTGCCAGCAGTTTATTGGGTTCAGGGGCAATTAGCAATCAGCCCCAGCATTTT. This sequence encodes CASSLLGSGAISNQPQHF.

The chain links TRBV9 to TRBJ2-7; TRBD1 matches 8 bases. V lost 3 bases to trimming and J lost 6 bases; unmatched junction nucleotides: 14. CDR1 is SGDLS and CDR2 is YYNGEE in the germline V gene. The CDR3 length is 16 residues. CDR3 residues: CASSAYPTGGVSEQYF. DNA of the CDR3: TGTGCCAGCAGCGCTTACCCTACAGGGGGAGTCTCCGAGCAGTACTTC.

This chain connects TRBV2 to TRBJ1-2; the D gene is possibly TRBD1 (6 bases). The CDR3 runs 13 residues. Germline assignment: CDR1 SNHLY and CDR2 FYNNEI. V lost 4 bases to trimming and J lost 5 bases, with 11 bases between them. The CDR3 DNA is TGTGCCAGCAGTGGGGACATAGGGTATGGCTACACCTTC. Translation: CASSGDIGYGYTF. Full variable domain (outside the CDR3, taken from reference TRBV2 and TRBJ1-2): EPEVTQTPSHQVTQMGQEVILRCVPISNHLYFYWYRQILGQKVEFLVSFYNNEISEKSEIFDDQFSVERPDGSNFTLKIRSTKLEDSAMYFCASSGDIGYGYTFGSGTRLTVV.

The CDR3 spells CAIRTELNTGELFF. CDR3 DNA sequence: TGTGCCATCAGGACGGAGTTAAACACCGGGGAGCTGTTTTTT. This rearrangement joins TRBV10-3 to TRBJ2-2; no clear D. Trimming cost V 6 bases and J 2 bases, with 10 bases left between them. This CDR3 comprises 14 residues. Germline CDR1 is ENHRY and CDR2 is SYGVKD.

The J gene is TRBJ1-5, the V gene TRBV6-4, with 10 bases matching TRBD1. Trimming removed 3 bases from V and 7 bases from J; junction bases left unmatched: 9. The CDR3 loop spans 16 amino acids. The germline gives CDR1 MRHNA, CDR2 SNTAGT. CDR3 in DNA: TGTGCCAGCAGTGATGACAGGGGGCGGACAAGACAGCCCCAGCATTTT. This translates into CASSDDRGRTRQPQHF.

The genes are TRBV10-3 and TRBJ1-1, with TRBD1 identical over 7 bases. Germline V gene data show CDR1 as ENHRY and CDR2 as SYGVKD. The length of the CDR3 is 17 residues. With V trimmed by 4 bases and J by 1 base, 12 bases remained unmatched. The DNA for the CDR3 is TGTGCCATCAGTGGCAGAGCAGGGGGGTTGCAGAACACTGAAGCTTTCTTT. Translated: CAISGRAGGLQNTEAFF.

The chain is built from TRBV5-4 and TRBJ1-3; the match to TRBD1 covers 9 bases. Trimming at V came to 2 bases and at J to 6 bases, leaving 3 bases not matched to a gene. Germline V gene lookup returns CDR1 SGHNT and CDR2 YYREEE (reference sequence). The CDR3 is made up of 14 amino acids. The CDR3 sequence: CASSLQGAENTIYF. The CDR3 DNA sequence: TGTGCCAGCAGCTTACAGGGGGCAGAAAACACCATATATTTT.

The chain uses TRBV19 and TRBJ1-1; a weak D match, TRBD1 (5 bases). Germline loops: CDR1 LNHDA, CDR2 SQIVND (reference sequence). Trimming removed 6 bases at V and 8 bases at J, with 19 bases between. The CDR3 is made up of 14 amino acids. CDR3 sequence: CASRRLQASEEAFF. CDR3 in DNA: TGTGCCAGTAGACGCCTACAGGCGTCGGAAGAAGCTTTCTTT.

Worth noting for this clone: One junction end does not reproduce the germline sequence, and a read error may be involved. The chain employs TRBV12-5 and TRBJ1-1; D not certain. CDR1 is LGHNT, CDR2 FRNRAP, per germline. The CDR3 consists of 14 residues. CDR3 sequence: CASGLGQVRTEAFF. DNA for the CDR3: TGTGCTAGTGGATTGGGCCAGGTTAGGACTGAAGCTTTCTTT.

Notes on this clone: Other nucleotide sequences from this sample produce the same CDR3. The chain couples TRBV12-3 or TRBV12-4 to TRBJ1-1; no definite D call. The CDR3 loop spans 11 amino acids. V was shortened by 3 bases and J by 7 bases, with 6 bases between the two germline ends. The CDR3 sequence is CASSFGGEAFF. The DNA for the CDR3 is TGTGCCAGCAGTTTCGGAGGTGAAGCTTTCTTT.

This chain uses TRBV6-5 with TRBJ1-1, with TRBD1 matching 7 bases. Germline trimming cut 6 bases from V and 4 bases from J; bases unmatched to any gene: 5. Germline loops: CDR1 MNHEY, CDR2 SVGAGI. The CDR3 is 13 residues long. CDR3 DNA: TGTGCCAGCAGACAGGGGAAGGGCACTGAAGCTTTCTTT. It is translated as CASRQGKGTEAFF.

The J gene is TRBJ2-7, the V gene TRBV18, with 8 bases that match TRBD1. Germline loops: CDR1 KGHSH, CDR2 LQKENI. V dropped 5 bases and J dropped 0; count of bases not matched to a gene: 3. The CDR3 spans 14 residues. CDR3 DNA sequence: TGTGCCAGCTCATTACAGGGGGACTCCTACGAGCAGTACTTC. As protein: CASSLQGDSYEQYF.

The chain joins TRBV7-3 to TRBJ2-1; TRBD2 matches 10 bases. Germline CDR1 reads SGHTA; CDR2 reads FQGTGA. Losses at the gene ends were 5 bases for V and 5 bases for J; bases not matched to a gene: 18. This CDR3 is built from 19 residues. In nucleotides, the CDR3 is TGTGCCAGCAGCGCCCATGGACTAGCGGCAGGTACGACTGACAATGAGCAGTTCTTC. As protein: CASSAHGLAAGTTDNEQFF. The whole variable domain, filled in from reference TRBV7-3 and TRBJ2-1, reads GAGVSQTPSNKVTEKGKYVELRCDPISGHTALYWYRQSLGQGPEFLIYFQGTGAADDSGLPNDRFFAVRPEGSVSTLKIQRTERGDSAVYLCASSAHGLAAGTTDNEQFFGPGTRLTVL.

The chain uses TRBV19 and TRBJ2-3; TRBD1 matches at 7 bases. The CDR3 spans 14 residues. V trimming: 6 bases; J trimming: 0 bases; junction bases outside the gene matches: 3. Germline assignment: CDR1 LNHDA and CDR2 SQIVND (reference sequence). CDR3 residues: CASRPGQSTDTQYF. The CDR3 DNA is TGTGCCAGTAGGCCGGGACAGAGCACAGATACGCAGTATTTT.

This clone was detected only once. The chain couples TRBV5-1 to TRBJ2-3; 12 bases are shared with TRBD2. Trimming at V came to 4 bases and at J to 2 bases, leaving 5 bases not matched to a gene. The germline V gene encodes CDR1 SGHRS and CDR2 YFSETQ. This CDR3 spans 16 amino acids. The CDR3 here is CASSPLAGGITDTQYF. CDR3 DNA: TGCGCCAGCAGCCCGCTAGCGGGGGGGATCACAGATACGCAGTATTTT.

This clone has only one observation. The genes are TRBV5-6 and TRBJ2-5; 7 bases match TRBD2. V lost 7 bases and J lost 1; bases outside the gene matches: 13. The CDR3 extends over 16 amino acids. Germline assignment: CDR1 SGHDT and CDR2 YYEEEE. The CDR3 nucleotides are TGTGCCAGCTTGCGCGGCGAGCGGGGATCCCAAGAGACCCAGTACTTC. Its protein is CASLRGERGSQETQYF.

This chain joins TRBV9 and TRBJ2-7, with D maybe TRBD1 (5 bases). The CDR3 runs 13 residues. Trimming cost V 0 bases and J 7 bases, with 11 bases left between them. Germline V gene sequence: CDR1 SGDLS, CDR2 YYNGEE. CDR3: CASSVAGPGEQYF. The CDR3 DNA reads TGTGCCAGCAGCGTAGCAGGGCCCGGGGAGCAGTACTTC.

This chain uses TRBV19 with TRBJ2-7, with D perhaps matching TRBD2 (6 bases). Germline V gene sequence: CDR1 LNHDA, CDR2 SQIVND (reference sequence). The CDR3 consists of 14 residues. V dropped 9 bases and J dropped 2 bases, with 17 bases sitting between them. The chain's CDR3 is CARNPGLSAYEQYF. The CDR3 DNA sequence: TGTGCCAGAAATCCGGGACTTTCGGCCTACGAGCAGTACTTC.

The chain has TRBV2 and TRBJ1-1; D may be TRBD1 (5 bases). Germline loops: CDR1 SNHLY, CDR2 FYNNEI. CDR3 size: 12 residues. Trimming pared 4 bases from V and 7 bases from J, leaving 10 bases between. CDR3 bases: TGTGCCAGCAGTGCCCCGGGGGTTGAAGCTTTCTTT. Its translation is CASSAPGVEAFF.

V and J are TRBV7-6 and TRBJ2-5, with a weak D call TRBD2 (5 bases). CDR1 and CDR2 from the germline V gene are SGHVS and FNYEAQ. V lost 4 bases, J lost 4 bases, and 19 bases lay in between. The CDR3 runs 16 residues. The CDR3 region has the DNA TGTGCCAGCAGCTCCACCCCCGACCCGGGAAGAGAGACCCAGTACTTC. This encodes CASSSTPDPGRETQYF.

The V and J genes are TRBV10-3 and TRBJ1-1, with 11 positions matching TRBD1. The CDR3 is 14 amino acids. Trimming removed 6 bases from V and 5 bases from J; junction bases left unmatched: 5. Germline assignment: CDR1 ENHRY and CDR2 SYGVKD. CDR3 sequence: CAIRLGQGVTEAFF. CDR3 DNA: TGTGCCATCAGATTGGGACAGGGGGTAACTGAAGCTTTCTTT.